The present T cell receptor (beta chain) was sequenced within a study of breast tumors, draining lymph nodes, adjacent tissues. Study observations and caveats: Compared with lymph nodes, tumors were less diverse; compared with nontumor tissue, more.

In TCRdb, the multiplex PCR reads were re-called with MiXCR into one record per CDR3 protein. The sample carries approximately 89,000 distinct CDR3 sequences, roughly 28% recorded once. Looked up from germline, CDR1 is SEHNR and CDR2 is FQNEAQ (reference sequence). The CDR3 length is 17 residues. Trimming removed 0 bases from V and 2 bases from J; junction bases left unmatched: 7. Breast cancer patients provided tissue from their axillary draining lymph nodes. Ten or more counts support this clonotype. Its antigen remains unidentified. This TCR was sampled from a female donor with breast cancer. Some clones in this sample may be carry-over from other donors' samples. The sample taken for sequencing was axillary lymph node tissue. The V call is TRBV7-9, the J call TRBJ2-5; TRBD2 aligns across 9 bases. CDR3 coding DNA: TGTGCCAGCAGCTTAGCGCGGCTAGCGGGAATTCAAGAGACCCAGTACTTC. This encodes CASSLARLAGIQETQYF.